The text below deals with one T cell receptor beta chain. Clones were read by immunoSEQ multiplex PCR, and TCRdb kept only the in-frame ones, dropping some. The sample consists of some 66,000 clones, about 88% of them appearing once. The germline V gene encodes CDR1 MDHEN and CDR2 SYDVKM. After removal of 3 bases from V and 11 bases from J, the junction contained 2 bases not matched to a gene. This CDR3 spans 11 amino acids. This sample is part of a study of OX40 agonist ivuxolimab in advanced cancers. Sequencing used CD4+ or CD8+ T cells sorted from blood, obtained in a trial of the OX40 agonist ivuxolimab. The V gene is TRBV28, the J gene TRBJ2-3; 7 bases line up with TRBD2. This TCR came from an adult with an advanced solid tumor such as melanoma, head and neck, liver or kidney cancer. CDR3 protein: CASSLGGRQYF. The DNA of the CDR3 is TGTGCCAGCAGTTTGGGAGGGAGGCAGTATTTT.